Listed below are T cell receptor beta chains from one sample, sequenced in a study of T-cell memory formation after mild COVID-19. TCRdb reanalysed the 5' RACE reads using MiXCR and keeps one entry per CDR3 protein. The table lists 200,000 to 300,000 distinct CDR3 sequences, over 15% of them singletons. The sequencing sample was made of PBMCs or a T cell subset sorted from them (not recorded which). Receptors originate from a man aged 18 to 29 who had mild COVID-19 (a few samples of this study predate the infection). Cell type and time point are not known. CDR3s include the opening cysteine and the closing phenylalanine or tryptophan. Fields, in order: clone size, V gene, D gene, J gene, CDR3 DNA, CDR3 protein. D genes are given only for firm matches. Size is stated for part of the rows, as once, few or many counts, or as a class when the clone is expanded.

clone size: .
V gene: TRBV7-3
D gene: .
J gene: TRBJ2-6
CDR3 DNA: TGTGCCAGCAGCACCAACTCTGGGGCCAACGTCCTGACTTTC
CDR3 protein: CASSTNSGANVLTF

clone size: few
V gene: TRBV5-1
D gene: .
J gene: TRBJ1-1
CDR3 DNA: TGCGCCAGCAGCTTCACCGGACGGAACACTGAAGCTTTCTTT
CDR3 protein: CASSFTGRNTEAFF

clone size: .
V gene: TRBV10-3
D gene: .
J gene: TRBJ2-5
CDR3 DNA: TGTGCCATCAAATCACGGCAGGGCGGCGAGACCCAGTACTTC
CDR3 protein: CAIKSRQGGETQYF

clone size: .
V gene: TRBV12-3/TRBV12-4
D gene: .
J gene: TRBJ1-4
CDR3 DNA: TGTGCCAGCAGTTTAGAAGGATTGAATGAAAAACTGTTTTTT
CDR3 protein: CASSLEGLNEKLFF

clone size: few
V gene: TRBV6-5
D gene: .
J gene: TRBJ1-6
CDR3 DNA: TGTGCCAGCACCCGAGCCCAGAGCTCCTATAATTCACCCCTCCACTTT
CDR3 protein: CASTRAQSSYNSPLHF

clone size: .
V gene: TRBV7-3
D gene: .
J gene: TRBJ1-2
CDR3 DNA: TGTGCCAGCAGCTTATCAGGGCTCCAGCCTAACTATGGCTACACCTTC
CDR3 protein: CASSLSGLQPNYGYTF

clone size: few
V gene: TRBV20-1
D gene: TRBD1
J gene: TRBJ2-6
CDR3 DNA: TGCAGTGCTGGGACAGGCCCTGGGGCCAACGTCCTGACTTTC
CDR3 protein: CSAGTGPGANVLTF

clone size: .
V gene: TRBV18
D gene: .
J gene: TRBJ2-7
CDR3 DNA: TGTGCCAGCTCACCGGCGGGGGCCACCTACGAGCAGTACTTC
CDR3 protein: CASSPAGATYEQYF

clone size: .
V gene: TRBV9
D gene: .
J gene: TRBJ1-2
CDR3 DNA: TGTGCCAGCAGCGAAGACAGTCTCTCTAACTATGGCTACACCTTC
CDR3 protein: CASSEDSLSNYGYTF

clone size: .
V gene: TRBV5-1
D gene: TRBD2
J gene: TRBJ2-3
CDR3 DNA: TGCGCCAGCAGCTTGGGAAGCGGGGGCGGGGATACGCAGTATTTT
CDR3 protein: CASSLGSGGGDTQYF